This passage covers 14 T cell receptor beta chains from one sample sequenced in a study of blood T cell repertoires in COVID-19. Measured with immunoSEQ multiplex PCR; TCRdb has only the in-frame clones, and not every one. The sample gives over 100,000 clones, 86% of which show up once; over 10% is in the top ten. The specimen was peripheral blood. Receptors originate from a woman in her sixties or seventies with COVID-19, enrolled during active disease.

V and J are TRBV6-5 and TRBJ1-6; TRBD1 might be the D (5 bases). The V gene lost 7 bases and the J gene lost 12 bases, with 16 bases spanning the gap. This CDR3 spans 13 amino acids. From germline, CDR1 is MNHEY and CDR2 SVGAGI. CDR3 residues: CASTLGTTQPLHF. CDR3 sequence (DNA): TGTGCCAGCACCTTAGGGACTACTCAACCCCTCCACTTT.

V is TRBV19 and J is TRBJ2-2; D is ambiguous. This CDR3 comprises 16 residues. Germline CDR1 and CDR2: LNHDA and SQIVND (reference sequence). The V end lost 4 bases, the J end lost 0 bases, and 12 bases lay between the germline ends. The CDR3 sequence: CASSNWAVTNTGELFF. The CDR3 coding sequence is TGTGCCAGTAGTAATTGGGCAGTTACGAACACCGGGGAGCTGTTTTTT.

CDR3 in amino acids: CASRRQGRYEQYF. CDR3 coding DNA: TGTGCCAGCAGACGACAGGGCCGCTACGAGCAGTACTTC. The rearrangement joins TRBV12-3 or TRBV12-4 to TRBJ2-7, with 7 positions matching TRBD1. The CDR3 extends over 13 amino acids. The ends lost 6 bases at V and 3 bases at J; junction bases unmatched: 5.

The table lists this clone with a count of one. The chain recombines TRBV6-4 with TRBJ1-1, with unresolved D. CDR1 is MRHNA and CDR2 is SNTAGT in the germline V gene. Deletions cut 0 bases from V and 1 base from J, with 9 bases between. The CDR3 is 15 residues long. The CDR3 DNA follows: TGTGCCAGCAGTGACTCGGCGGGGAAGAACACTGAAGCTTTCTTT. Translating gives CASSDSAGKNTEAFF.

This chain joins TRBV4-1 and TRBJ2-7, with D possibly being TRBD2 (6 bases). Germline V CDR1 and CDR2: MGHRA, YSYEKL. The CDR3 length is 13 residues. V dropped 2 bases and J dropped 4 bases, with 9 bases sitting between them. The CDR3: CASSQTTSYEQYF. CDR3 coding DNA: TGCGCCAGCAGCCAAACGACTAGTTACGAGCAGTACTTC.

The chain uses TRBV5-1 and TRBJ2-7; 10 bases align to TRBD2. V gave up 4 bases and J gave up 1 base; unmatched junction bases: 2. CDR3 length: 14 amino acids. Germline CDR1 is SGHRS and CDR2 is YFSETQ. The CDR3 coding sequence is TGCGCCAGCAGCCCGGGACTAGCGTCCTACGAGCAGTACTTC. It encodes CASSPGLASYEQYF.

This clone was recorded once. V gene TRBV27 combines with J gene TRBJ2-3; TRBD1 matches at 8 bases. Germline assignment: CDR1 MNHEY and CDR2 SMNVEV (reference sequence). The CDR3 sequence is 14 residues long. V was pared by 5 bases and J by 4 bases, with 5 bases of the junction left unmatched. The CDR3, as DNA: TGTGCCAGCAGTCCTCAGGGGGCCGCAGATACGCAGTATTTT. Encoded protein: CASSPQGAADTQYF.

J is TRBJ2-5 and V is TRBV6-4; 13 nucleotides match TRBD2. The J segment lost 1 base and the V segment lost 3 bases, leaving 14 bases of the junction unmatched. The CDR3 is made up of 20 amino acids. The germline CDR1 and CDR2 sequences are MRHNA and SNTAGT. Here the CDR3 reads CASSEWGWTSGGLFQETQYF. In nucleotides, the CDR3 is TGTGCCAGCAGTGAGTGGGGCTGGACTAGCGGGGGATTATTCCAAGAGACCCAGTACTTC.

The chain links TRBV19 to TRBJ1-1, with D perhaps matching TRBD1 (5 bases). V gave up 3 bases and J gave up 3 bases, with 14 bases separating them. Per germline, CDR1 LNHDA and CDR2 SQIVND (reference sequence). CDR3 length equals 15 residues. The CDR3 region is CASSIGGVKDTEAFF. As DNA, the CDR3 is TGTGCCAGTAGTATCGGGGGGGTAAAGGACACTGAAGCTTTCTTT. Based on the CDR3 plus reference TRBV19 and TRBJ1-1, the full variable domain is DGGITQSPKYLFRKEGQNVTLSCEQNLNHDAMYWYRQDPGQGLRLIYYSQIVNDFQKGDIAEGYSVSREKKESFPLTVTSAQKNPTAFYLCASSIGGVKDTEAFFGQGTRLTVV.

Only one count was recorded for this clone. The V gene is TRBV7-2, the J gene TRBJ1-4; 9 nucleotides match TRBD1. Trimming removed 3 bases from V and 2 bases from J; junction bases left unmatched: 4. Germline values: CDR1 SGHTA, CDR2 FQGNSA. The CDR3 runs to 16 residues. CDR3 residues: CASSLWGTGTNEKLFF. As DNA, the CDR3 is TGTGCCAGCAGCTTGTGGGGGACAGGGACTAATGAAAAACTGTTTTTT.

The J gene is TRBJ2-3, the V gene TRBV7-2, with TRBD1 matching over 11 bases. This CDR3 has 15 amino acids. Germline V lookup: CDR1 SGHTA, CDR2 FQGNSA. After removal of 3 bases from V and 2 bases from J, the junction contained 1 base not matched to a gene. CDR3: CASSFGQGATDTQYF. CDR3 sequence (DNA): TGTGCCAGCAGCTTCGGACAGGGGGCCACAGATACGCAGTATTTT. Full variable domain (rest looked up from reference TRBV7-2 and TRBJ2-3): GAGVSQSPSNKVTEKGKDVELRCDPISGHTALYWYRQSLGQGLEFLIYFQGNSAPDKSGLPSDRFSAERTGGSVSTLTIQRTQQEDSAVYLCASSFGQGATDTQYFGPGTRLTVL.

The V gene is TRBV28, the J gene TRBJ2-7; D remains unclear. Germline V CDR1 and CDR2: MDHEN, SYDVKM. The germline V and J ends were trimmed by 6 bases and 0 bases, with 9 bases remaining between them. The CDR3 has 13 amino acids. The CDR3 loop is CASRTESSYEQYF. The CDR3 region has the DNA TGTGCCAGCAGAACAGAGAGCTCCTACGAGCAGTACTTC. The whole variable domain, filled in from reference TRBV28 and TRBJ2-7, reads DVKVTQSSRYLVKRTGEKVFLECVQDMDHENMFWYRQDPGLGLRLIYFSYDVKMKEKGDIPEGYSVSREKKERFSLILESASTNQTSMYLCASRTESSYEQYFGPGTRLTVT.

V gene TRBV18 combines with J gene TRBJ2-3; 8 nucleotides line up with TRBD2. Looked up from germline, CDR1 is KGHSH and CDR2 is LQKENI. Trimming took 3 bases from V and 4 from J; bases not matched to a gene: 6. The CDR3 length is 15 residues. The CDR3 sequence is CASSPLGLDPDTQYF. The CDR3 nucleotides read TGTGCCAGCTCACCGCTGGGACTAGATCCAGATACGCAGTATTTT.

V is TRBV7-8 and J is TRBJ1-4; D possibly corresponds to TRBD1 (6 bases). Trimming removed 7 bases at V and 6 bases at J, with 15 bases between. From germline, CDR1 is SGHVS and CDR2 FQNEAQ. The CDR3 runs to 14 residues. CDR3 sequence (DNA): TGTGCCAGCACCCTAACAGGGACGGATGAAAAACTGTTTTTT. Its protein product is CASTLTGTDEKLFF.